These 20 T cell receptor beta chains came from one sample sequenced in a study of response to subunit inactivated influenza vaccine. TCRdb re-called the RT-PCR reads through MiXCR, storing one row per CDR3 protein. The sample comprises approximately 170,000 distinct CDR3 sequences, under 15% of which are singletons, and about 28% rests with the top ten. The sequencing here drew on CD8+ T cells sorted from PBMCs, taken more than 4 days after vaccination. Source of these receptors: a man in his fifties or sixties who received an inactivated influenza vaccine.

In its sample, this clonotype was seen a few times. The chain carries TRBV20-1 and TRBJ1-2; D not certain. The CDR3 contains 15 residues. V lost 3 bases, J lost 0 bases, and 14 bases lay in between. Germline lookup yields CDR1 DFQATT and CDR2 SNEGSKA (reference sequence). CDR3 region: CSARDLSSANYGYTF. CDR3 bases: TGCAGTGCTAGGGACCTCTCGTCAGCTAACTATGGCTACACCTTC.

V and J are TRBV9 and TRBJ2-2; no clear D. CDR3 length equals 16 residues. Germline lookup yields CDR1 SGDLS and CDR2 YYNGEE. The V gene lost 0 bases and the J gene lost 3 bases, with 12 bases spanning the gap. The CDR3 DNA reads TGTGCCAGCAGCGTAGAGGTCCAGCAGGACACCGGGGAGCTGTTTTTT. Protein sequence: CASSVEVQQDTGELFF.

This rearrangement joins TRBV29-1 to TRBJ2-7; unclear D gene. The CDR3 extends over 13 amino acids. Germline V lookup: CDR1 SQVTM, CDR2 ANQGSEA. With 2 bases removed from V and 3 bases from J, the gap between germline ends came to 11 bases. CDR3 DNA: TGCAGCGTTGAATCCCCCTCCGGCTACGAGCAGTACTTC. Its protein is CSVESPSGYEQYF.

This clonotype was seen many times. The rearrangement joins TRBV28 to TRBJ2-6; no clear D. The germline V and J ends were trimmed by 8 bases and 2 bases, with 16 bases remaining between them. Germline V gene data show CDR1 as MDHEN and CDR2 as SYDVKM. CDR3 length equals 16 residues. The CDR3 here is CASLSPDLPGANVLTF. Here the CDR3 DNA reads TGTGCCAGCCTAAGCCCGGATCTGCCTGGGGCCAACGTCCTGACTTTC.

This chain connects TRBV11-2 to TRBJ1-6; D is ambiguous. The CDR3 has 13 amino acids. Trimming removed 1 base at V and 9 bases at J, with 7 bases between. Germline V gene sequence: CDR1 SGHAT, CDR2 FQNNGV. The CDR3 coding sequence is TGTGCCAGCAGCTTAGGACCCGCTTCACCCCTCCACTTT. Translation: CASSLGPASPLHF.

This clonotype was observed a few times. The genes are TRBV2 and TRBJ2-7; 9 bases are shared with TRBD1. The germline V gene encodes CDR1 SNHLY and CDR2 FYNNEI. The J segment lost 1 base and the V segment lost 11 bases, leaving 9 bases of the junction unmatched. The CDR3 spans 14 residues. This chain's CDR3 is CAGSDRGTSYEQYF. CDR3 DNA: TGTGCCGGTTCCGACAGGGGGACTTCCTACGAGCAGTACTTC. The full variable domain, completed using reference TRBV2 and TRBJ2-7, is EPEVTQTPSHQVTQMGQEVILRCVPISNHLYFYWYRQILGQKVEFLVSFYNNEISEKSEIFDDQFSVERPDGSNFTLKIRSTKLEDSAMYFCAGSDRGTSYEQYFGPGTRLTVT.

This chain links TRBV28 with TRBJ2-6; no reliable D call. V was pared by 6 bases and J by 1 base, with 7 bases between. Germline-derived CDR1 and CDR2 are MDHEN and SYDVKM. The CDR3 length is 14 residues. The CDR3 is CASRTPSGANVLTF. CDR3 DNA sequence: TGTGCCAGCAGGACTCCTTCTGGGGCCAACGTCCTGACTTTC.

The chain couples TRBV9 to TRBJ2-1, with D possibly being TRBD1 (5 bases). The CDR3 sequence is 13 residues long. Germline CDR1 reads SGDLS; CDR2 reads YYNGEE. V dropped 0 bases and J dropped 9 bases, with 10 bases sitting between them. The CDR3 nucleotides read TGTGCCAGCAGCGTAGGGGGCGGTGGTGAGCAGTTCTTC. Its protein product is CASSVGGGGEQFF.

The chain carries TRBV6-1 and TRBJ1-4; TRBD1 matches at 8 bases. V shed 3 bases and J 0 bases; nucleotides not matched to a gene: 3. The CDR3 has 16 residues. The V gene's germline CDR1 is MNHNS and CDR2 SASEGT. CDR3 sequence: CASSEDRVSTNEKLFF. CDR3 coding DNA: TGTGCCAGCAGTGAGGACAGGGTCTCAACTAATGAAAAACTGTTTTTT.

This clonotype has only a few counts. The chain uses TRBV10-2 and TRBJ2-3; weak D call: TRBD1 (6 bases). V lost 8 bases, J lost 0 bases, and 9 bases lay in between. CDR1 WSHSY and CDR2 SAAADI come from the germline V gene. The CDR3 runs to 13 residues. The CDR3 is CASGTPSTDTQYF. The CDR3 DNA reads as TGCGCCAGCGGGACACCGAGCACAGATACGCAGTATTTT.

The chain links TRBV27 to TRBJ2-2; TRBD1 might be the D (5 bases). This CDR3 spans 14 amino acids. The V gene's germline CDR1 is MNHEY and CDR2 SMNVEV (reference sequence). V dropped 6 bases and J dropped 1 base, with 9 bases sitting between them. The CDR3 DNA follows: TGTGCCAGCAGCGACAGCCTGAACACCGGGGAGCTGTTTTTT. Its translation is CASSDSLNTGELFF.

This clonotype was found many times. The chain employs TRBV6-2 or TRBV6-3 and TRBJ1-2, with D hard to call. The CDR3 runs 14 residues. Germline CDR1 reads MNHEY; CDR2 reads SVGEGT. The V end was cut by 7 bases, the J end by 0 bases, with 12 bases between. CDR3 in amino acids: CASTSTPANYGYTF. The CDR3 DNA reads TGTGCCAGCACTTCGACACCGGCTAACTATGGCTACACCTTC.

This chain connects TRBV9 to TRBJ2-1, with 8 bases matching TRBD2. The CDR3 is 14 amino acids. The ends lost 6 bases at V and 6 bases at J; junction bases unmatched: 8. Germline V gene sequence: CDR1 SGDLS, CDR2 YYNGEE. The CDR3 is CASTPGGKVNEQFF. CDR3 coding DNA: TGTGCCAGCACCCCGGGAGGGAAGGTCAATGAGCAGTTCTTC.

The chain uses TRBV5-1 and TRBJ2-7, with D maybe TRBD2 (6 bases). CDR3 length: 14 amino acids. Trimming left V 1 base short and J 2 bases short, with 10 bases between. Germline V gives CDR1 SGHRS, CDR2 YFSETQ. The CDR3 DNA sequence: TGCGCCAGCAGCTTGAGGGACTCCGCCTACGAGCAGTACTTC. Protein product: CASSLRDSAYEQYF. The whole variable domain, remainder taken from reference TRBV5-1 and TRBJ2-7, is KAGVTQTPRYLIKTRGQQVTLSCSPISGHRSVSWYQQTPGQGLQFLFEYFSETQRNKGNFPGRFSGRQFSNSRSEMNVSTLELGDSALYLCASSLRDSAYEQYFGPGTRLTVT.

CDR3 region: CASSYSGSEWTEAFF. The DNA for the CDR3 is TGTGCCAGCAGTTACTCGGGGTCTGAGTGGACTGAAGCTTTCTTT. The rearrangement joins TRBV6-2 or TRBV6-3 to TRBJ1-1, with D hard to call. Trimming removed 0 bases from V and 5 bases from J, with 13 bases in between. This CDR3 has 15 residues. From germline, CDR1 is MNHEY and CDR2 SVGEGT.

Of note for this clonotype: Germline and junction disagree at one end, which may indicate a read error. The chain employs TRBV27 and TRBJ2-5; possible D gene TRBD1, 6 bases. This CDR3 has 15 residues. The germline CDR1 and CDR2 sequences are MNHEY and SMNVEV (reference sequence). CDR3 sequence reads: CVSTPIGKQGRTQYF. CDR3 coding DNA: TGTGTCAGCACTCCAATTGGGAAACAGGGACGGACCCAGTACTTC.

This clonotype was detected many times. The chain has TRBV6-2 or TRBV6-3 and TRBJ2-1; D uncertain. Germline loops: CDR1 MNHEY, CDR2 SVGEGT. The CDR3 contains 15 residues. Trimming took off 0 bases at V and 0 bases at J, with 6 bases between the two ends. The CDR3 region is CASSYSRGSYNEQFF. In DNA, the CDR3 is TGTGCCAGCAGTTACTCTAGAGGCTCCTACAATGAGCAGTTCTTC.

This rearrangement joins TRBV4-3 to TRBJ2-1; 7 nucleotides agree with TRBD2. This CDR3 spans 16 amino acids. The ends lost 3 bases at V and 3 bases at J; junction bases unmatched: 8. CDR1 and CDR2 (germline): LGHNA, YSLEER. The chain's CDR3 is CASSQSSGGGYNEQFF. CDR3 nucleotide sequence: TGCGCCAGCAGCCAGTCTTCGGGCGGGGGCTACAATGAGCAGTTCTTC.

This clonotype has ten or more counts. The chain uses TRBV7-6 and TRBJ2-7; TRBD2 agrees at 12 bases. From germline, CDR1 is SGHVS and CDR2 FNYEAQ. CDR3 length: 14 residues. J gave up 4 bases and V 6 bases, and 4 bases lay outside the gene matches. The CDR3 protein is CASSPTSGSYEQYF. DNA of the CDR3: TGTGCCAGCAGTCCGACTAGCGGGAGTTACGAGCAGTACTTC.

This chain joins TRBV11-2 and TRBJ2-5, with a tentative D call TRBD1 (5 bases). Trimming stripped 5 bases from V and 1 base from J, with 11 bases between. From germline, CDR1 is SGHAT and CDR2 FQNNGV. The CDR3 has 14 residues. The CDR3 bases are TGTGCCAGCAGCGCGCACAGGTTCCAAGAGACCCAGTACTTC. Translating it yields CASSAHRFQETQYF.